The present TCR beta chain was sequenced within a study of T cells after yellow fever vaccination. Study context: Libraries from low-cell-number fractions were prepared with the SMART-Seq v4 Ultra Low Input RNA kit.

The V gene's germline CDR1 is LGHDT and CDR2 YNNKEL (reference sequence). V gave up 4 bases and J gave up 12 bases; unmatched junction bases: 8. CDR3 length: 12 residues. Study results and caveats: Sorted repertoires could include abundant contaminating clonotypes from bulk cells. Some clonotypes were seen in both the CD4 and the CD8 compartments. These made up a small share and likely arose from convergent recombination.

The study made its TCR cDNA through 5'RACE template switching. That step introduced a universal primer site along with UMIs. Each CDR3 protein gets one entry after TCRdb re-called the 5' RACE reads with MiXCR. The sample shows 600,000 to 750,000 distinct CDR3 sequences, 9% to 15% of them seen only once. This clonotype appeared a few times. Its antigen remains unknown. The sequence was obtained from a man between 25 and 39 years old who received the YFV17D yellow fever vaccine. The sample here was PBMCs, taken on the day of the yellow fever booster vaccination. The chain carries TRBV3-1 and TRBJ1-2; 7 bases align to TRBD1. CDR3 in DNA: TGTGCCAGCAGCCCTGTAGGGGGCAGAAACACCTTC. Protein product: CASSPVGGRNTF.